These 21 T cell receptor beta chains originate from one sample sequenced in a study of T cell responses to AZD1222 COVID-19 vaccine. Data came from immunoSEQ multiplex PCR; TCRdb stores just in-frame clones and leaves some out. The repertoire holds roughly 120,000 clones, around nine tenths seen once, with approximately 3.5% in the top ten. The sample here was peripheral blood, taken 28 days after the second AZD1222 dose. These receptors all stem from an adult who received the AZD1222 COVID-19 vaccine.

This chain links TRBV10-3 with TRBJ1-5, with 11 bases identical to TRBD1. The CDR3 length is 19 residues. The V segment lost 3 bases and the J segment 2 bases; nucleotides outside the gene matches: 12. Germline values: CDR1 ENHRY, CDR2 SYGVKD. This CDR3 is CAISDDRTGGITGNQPQHF. The DNA of the CDR3 is TGTGCCATCAGTGACGATAGGACAGGGGGCATAACTGGCAATCAGCCCCAGCATTTT.

The chain recombines TRBV7-6 with TRBJ1-2, with TRBD1 as a possible D gene (6 bases). The V and J ends lost 4 bases and 7 bases respectively, with 19 bases between them. Per germline, CDR1 SGHVS and CDR2 FNYEAQ. The CDR3 is 15 residues long. CDR3 loop: CASSSTLFPGAGYTF. The CDR3, as DNA: TGTGCCAGCAGCTCTACCCTTTTCCCAGGGGCTGGCTACACCTTC.

This chain joins TRBV30 and TRBJ1-1; possibly TRBD1 for D (6 bases). Per the germline V gene, CDR1 is GTSNPN and CDR2 is SVGIG (reference sequence). The CDR3 has 13 residues. V was clipped by 7 bases and J by 7 bases, with 19 bases between them. The CDR3 nucleotides read TGTGCCTTGATCCTTGGGGGCGTGGGTGAAGCTTTCTTT. Translating it yields CALILGGVGEAFF.

The table lists this clone with a count of one. The rearrangement joins TRBV19 to TRBJ1-1; 9 nucleotides agree with TRBD1. Per germline, CDR1 LNHDA and CDR2 SQIVND (reference sequence). V shed 7 bases, J shed 3 bases, and the junction held 9 bases outside the gene matches. The CDR3 contains 15 residues. For the CDR3, the DNA is TGTGCCAGTACTCTATTGACAGGGGGTGACACTGAAGCTTTCTTT. Residues: CASTLLTGGDTEAFF. The whole variable domain, filled in from reference TRBV19 and TRBJ1-1, reads DGGITQSPKYLFRKEGQNVTLSCEQNLNHDAMYWYRQDPGQGLRLIYYSQIVNDFQKGDIAEGYSVSREKKESFPLTVTSAQKNPTAFYLCASTLLTGGDTEAFFGQGTRLTVV.

The chain has TRBV25-1 and TRBJ1-3; TRBD1 is a possible D gene (5 bases). CDR3 size: 15 residues. Between the trimmed V and J ends, which lost 5 bases and 2 bases, there was a span of 13 bases. CDR1 is MGHDK and CDR2 is SYGVNS in the germline V gene. CDR3 bases: TGTGCCAGCAGTATCCTGAGGGGCGCTGGAAACACCATATATTTT. Its translation: CASSILRGAGNTIYF. The full variable domain, rest sourced from reference TRBV25-1 and TRBJ1-3, is EADIYQTPRYLVIGTGKKITLECSQTMGHDKMYWYQQDPGMELHLIHYSYGVNSTEKGDLSSESTVSRIRTEHFPLTLESARPSHTSQYLCASSILRGAGNTIYFGEGSWLTVV.

V gene TRBV19 combines with J gene TRBJ1-2; TRBD1 matches at 8 bases. V was pared by 8 bases and J by 4 bases, with 6 bases of the junction left unmatched. Germline lookup yields CDR1 LNHDA and CDR2 SQIVND (reference sequence). The length of the CDR3 is 13 residues. The CDR3 reads CASADRGPYGYTF. Here the CDR3 DNA reads TGTGCCAGTGCTGACAGGGGTCCCTATGGCTACACCTTC.

The rearrangement links TRBV7-6 to TRBJ1-1; maybe TRBD1 (5 bases). With 5 bases removed from V and 0 bases from J, the gap between germline ends came to 19 bases. This CDR3 has 17 residues. The germline V gene has CDR1 SGHVS and CDR2 FNYEAQ. CDR3: CASSEGTVEPLNTEAFF. CDR3 nucleotide sequence: TGTGCCAGCAGCGAGGGGACGGTCGAACCGTTGAACACTGAAGCTTTCTTT.

The table lists this clone with a count of one. V usage is TRBV18 and J usage is TRBJ1-3, with D unresolved. The CDR3 is 18 amino acids. V was trimmed by 3 bases and J by 0 bases, leaving 18 bases between them. The germline V gene has CDR1 KGHSH and CDR2 LQKENI. Written as DNA, the CDR3 is TGTGCCAGCTCACCCCTCCCAACCGGGTCAGGCTCTGGAAACACCATATATTTT. It encodes CASSPLPTGSGSGNTIYF.

The chain recombines TRBV4-1 with TRBJ2-2; tentatively, D is TRBD1 (6 bases). This CDR3 is built from 17 residues. CDR1 and CDR2 (germline): MGHRA, YSYEKL. The V end was cut by 0 bases, the J end by 5 bases, with 16 bases between. CDR3 in amino acids: CASSQDHGTGRTGELFF. The CDR3, as DNA: TGCGCCAGCAGCCAAGATCACGGAACAGGGCGGACCGGGGAGCTGTTTTTT.

This rearrangement joins TRBV6-2 or TRBV6-3 to TRBJ1-2; D is uncertain. V was pared by 5 bases and J by 3 bases, with 16 bases between. The CDR3 runs 15 residues. The germline gives CDR1 MNHEY, CDR2 SVGEGT. CDR3: CASSNPGRIDYGYTF. Here the CDR3 DNA reads TGTGCCAGCAGTAACCCGGGGAGGATTGACTATGGCTACACCTTC.

The chain links TRBV7-2 to TRBJ1-2; D gene uncertain. This CDR3 is 15 amino acids long. Germline assignment: CDR1 SGHTA and CDR2 FQGNSA. V gave up 3 bases and J gave up 1 base, with 12 bases separating them. In DNA form, the CDR3 reads TGTGCCAGCAGCTTCGGAAGGGAACTTAACTATGGCTACACCTTC. Its protein is CASSFGRELNYGYTF.

CDR3 residues: CASSITKSQPQHF. CDR3 bases: TGTGCCAGTAGTATCACGAAGAGCCAGCCCCAGCATTTT. The chain is built from TRBV19 and TRBJ1-5; no clear D. The germline V gene has CDR1 LNHDA and CDR2 SQIVND (reference sequence). Trimming cost V 3 bases and J 7 bases, with 10 bases left between them. This CDR3 is 13 amino acids long.

This rearrangement joins TRBV7-2 to TRBJ1-5; 7 nucleotides match TRBD1. This CDR3 region has 13 residues. CDR1 and CDR2 (germline): SGHTA, FQGNSA. The trim removed 4 bases at V and 9 bases at J, leaving 6 bases unmatched. This CDR3 reads CASSSRGKGPQHF. The CDR3 DNA follows: TGTGCCAGCAGCTCCAGGGGGAAAGGGCCCCAGCATTTT.

The chain recombines TRBV12-3 or TRBV12-4 with TRBJ2-4, with no clear D. The V gene lost 8 bases and the J gene lost 8 bases, with 16 bases spanning the gap. The CDR3 runs to 13 residues. The DNA of the CDR3 is TGTGCCAGCGCGAAACACCGGGTGGACATTCAGTACTTC. Residues: CASAKHRVDIQYF.

This chain uses TRBV28 with TRBJ2-5; D may be TRBD1 (6 bases). Trimming stripped 5 bases from V and 0 bases from J, with 13 bases between. The germline V gene has CDR1 MDHEN and CDR2 SYDVKM. CDR3 length: 15 residues. The CDR3 region is CASSGGEGDQETQYF. Here the CDR3 DNA reads TGTGCCAGCAGTGGGGGAGAGGGGGACCAAGAGACCCAGTACTTC.

The rearrangement uses TRBV10-3 and TRBJ2-7, with D possibly matching TRBD1 (6 bases). Trimming took 0 bases from V and 0 from J, leaving 9 bases between them. The CDR3 is 15 amino acids. Germline V CDR1 and CDR2: ENHRY, SYGVKD. The CDR3 here is CAISESADSSYEQYF. The CDR3 nucleotides are TGTGCCATCAGTGAGTCGGCGGACAGCTCCTACGAGCAGTACTTC.

This clone is a singleton in its sample. V is TRBV30 and J is TRBJ2-7; TRBD1 might be the D (5 bases). Looked up from germline, CDR1 is GTSNPN and CDR2 is SVGIG (reference sequence). The CDR3 contains 12 residues. The V and J ends lost 2 bases and 3 bases respectively, with 8 bases between them. The CDR3 region has the DNA TGTGCCTGGAGTACAGGTGGCTACGAGCAGTACTTC. Protein product: CAWSTGGYEQYF.

The rearrangement uses TRBV7-3 and TRBJ2-2; TRBD2 aligns across 12 bases. Germline-derived CDR1 and CDR2 are SGHTA and FQGTGA. The V gene end was trimmed by 4 bases and the J gene end by 4 bases; junction bases not matched to a gene: 10. The CDR3 loop spans 18 amino acids. CDR3 coding DNA: TGTGCCAGCAGCTCCTCCTGGACTAGCGGGGCGGGCACCGGGGAGCTGTTTTTT. Amino acid sequence: CASSSSWTSGAGTGELFF.

The chain combines TRBV29-1 with TRBJ2-1; 13 nucleotides line up with TRBD2. V shed 6 bases, J shed 3 bases, and the junction held 5 bases outside the gene matches. The germline CDR1 and CDR2 sequences are SQVTM and ANQGSEA. This CDR3 is built from 15 residues. The CDR3 bases are TGCAGCGTCGCCGGGACTAGCGGGGACTACAATGAGCAGTTCTTC. Translated: CSVAGTSGDYNEQFF.

This clone has only one observation. The chain has TRBV28 and TRBJ1-2; 11 positions match TRBD1. The CDR3 consists of 15 residues. V shed 5 bases, J shed 4 bases, and the junction held 6 bases outside the gene matches. Per germline, CDR1 MDHEN and CDR2 SYDVKM. The CDR3 sequence: CASSPQGQGGYGYTF. The CDR3 bases are TGTGCCAGCAGTCCGCAGGGACAGGGGGGCTATGGCTACACCTTC.

The chain recombines TRBV6-6 with TRBJ1-6; 11 nucleotides line up with TRBD1. Germline lookup yields CDR1 MNHNY and CDR2 SVGAGI (reference sequence). The CDR3 runs 14 residues. With V trimmed by 4 bases and J by 8 bases, 1 base remained unmatched. The CDR3 region has the DNA TGTGCCAGCAGTTCGGGACAGGGGGATTCACCCCTCCACTTT. This sequence encodes CASSSGQGDSPLHF.